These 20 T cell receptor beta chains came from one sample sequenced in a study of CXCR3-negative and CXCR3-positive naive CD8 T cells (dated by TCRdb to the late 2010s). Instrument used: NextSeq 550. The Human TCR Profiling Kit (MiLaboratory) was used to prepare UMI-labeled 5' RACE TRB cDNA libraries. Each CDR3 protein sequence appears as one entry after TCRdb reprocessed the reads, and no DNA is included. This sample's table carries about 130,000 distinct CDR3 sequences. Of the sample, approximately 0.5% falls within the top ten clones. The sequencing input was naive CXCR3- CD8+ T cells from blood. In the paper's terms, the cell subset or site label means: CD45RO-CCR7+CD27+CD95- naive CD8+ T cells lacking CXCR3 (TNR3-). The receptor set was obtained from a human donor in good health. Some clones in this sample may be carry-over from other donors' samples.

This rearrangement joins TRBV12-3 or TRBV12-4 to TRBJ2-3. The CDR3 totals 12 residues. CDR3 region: CASSAKPDTQYF.

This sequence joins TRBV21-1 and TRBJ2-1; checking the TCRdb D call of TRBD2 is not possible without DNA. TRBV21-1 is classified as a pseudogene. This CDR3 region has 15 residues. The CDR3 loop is CASGLGLAFYNEQFF.

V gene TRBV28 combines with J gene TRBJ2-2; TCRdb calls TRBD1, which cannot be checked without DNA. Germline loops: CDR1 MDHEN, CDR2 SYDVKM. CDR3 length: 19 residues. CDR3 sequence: CASSLYVVRTTSDTGELFF.

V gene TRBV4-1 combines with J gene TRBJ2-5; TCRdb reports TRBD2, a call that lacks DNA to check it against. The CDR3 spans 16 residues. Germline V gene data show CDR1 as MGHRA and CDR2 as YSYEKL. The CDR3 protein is CASSQDRAADVETQYF.

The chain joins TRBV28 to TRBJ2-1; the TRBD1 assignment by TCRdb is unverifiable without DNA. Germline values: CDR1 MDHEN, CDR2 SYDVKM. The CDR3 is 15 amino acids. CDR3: CASSLIREYHNEQFF.

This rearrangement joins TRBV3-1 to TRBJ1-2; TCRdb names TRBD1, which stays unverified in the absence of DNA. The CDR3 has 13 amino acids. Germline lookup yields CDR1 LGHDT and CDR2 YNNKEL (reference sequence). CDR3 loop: CASSQDPAYGYTF.

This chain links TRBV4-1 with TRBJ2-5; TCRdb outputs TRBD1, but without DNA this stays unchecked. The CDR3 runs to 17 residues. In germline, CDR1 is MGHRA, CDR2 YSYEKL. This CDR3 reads CASSHPGQGASGETQYF.

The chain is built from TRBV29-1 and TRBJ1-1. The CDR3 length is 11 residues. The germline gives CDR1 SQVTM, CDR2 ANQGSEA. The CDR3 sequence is CSVNPNTEAFF.

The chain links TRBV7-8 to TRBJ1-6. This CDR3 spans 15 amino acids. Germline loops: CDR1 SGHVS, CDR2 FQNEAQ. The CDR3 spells CASSLDLGADSPLHF.

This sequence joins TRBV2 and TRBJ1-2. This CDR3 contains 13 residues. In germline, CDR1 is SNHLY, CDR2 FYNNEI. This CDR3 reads CASSEEGNYGYTF.

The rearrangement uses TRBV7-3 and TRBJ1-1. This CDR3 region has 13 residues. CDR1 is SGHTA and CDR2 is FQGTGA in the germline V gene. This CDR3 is CASSLVENSEAFF.

The CDR3 loop is CASSTGSSSPLHF. The rearrangement joins TRBV12-3 or TRBV12-4 to TRBJ1-6; the D call of TRBD1 rests on TCRdb alone, since no DNA is present to check it. The CDR3 length is 13 residues.

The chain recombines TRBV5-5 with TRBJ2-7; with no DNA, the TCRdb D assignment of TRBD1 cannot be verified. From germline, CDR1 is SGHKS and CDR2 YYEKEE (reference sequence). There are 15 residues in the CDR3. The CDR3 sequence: CASSLVERGVYEQYF.

This CDR3 reads CASSPTSPVATEQYF. This chain connects TRBV5-1 to TRBJ2-7; TCRdb gives TRBD2 as the D gene, but with no DNA this cannot be confirmed. This CDR3 comprises 15 residues. Germline V gene lookup returns CDR1 SGHRS and CDR2 YFSETQ. Based on the CDR3 plus reference TRBV5-1 and TRBJ2-7, the full variable domain is KAGVTQTPRYLIKTRGQQVTLSCSPISGHRSVSWYQQTPGQGLQFLFEYFSETQRNKGNFPGRFSGRQFSNSRSEMNVSTLELGDSALYLCASSPTSPVATEQYFGPGTRLTVT.

CDR3 protein: CASRQSPGLDQPQHF. The chain has TRBV28 and TRBJ1-5; TCRdb's D call of TRBD1 is untestable without DNA. The germline CDR1 and CDR2 sequences are MDHEN and SYDVKM. The CDR3 totals 15 residues.

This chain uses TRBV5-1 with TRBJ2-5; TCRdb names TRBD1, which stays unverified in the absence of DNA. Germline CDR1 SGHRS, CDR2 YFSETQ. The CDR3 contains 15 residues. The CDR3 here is CASSLWAGARETQYF.

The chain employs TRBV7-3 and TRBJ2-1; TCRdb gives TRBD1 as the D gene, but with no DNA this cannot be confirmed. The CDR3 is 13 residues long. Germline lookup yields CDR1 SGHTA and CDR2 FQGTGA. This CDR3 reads CASSLPRGDEQFF.

The CDR3 spells CASSQAVWETQYF. The rearrangement uses TRBV14 and TRBJ2-5. The length of the CDR3 is 13 residues. Germline CDR1 is SGHDN and CDR2 is FVKESK.

The chain's CDR3 is CSVDPGNGEQYF. The rearrangement uses TRBV29-1 and TRBJ2-7; as DNA is missing, the TRBD1 call by TCRdb cannot be tested. In germline, CDR1 is SQVTM, CDR2 ANQGSEA. The CDR3 is made up of 12 amino acids.

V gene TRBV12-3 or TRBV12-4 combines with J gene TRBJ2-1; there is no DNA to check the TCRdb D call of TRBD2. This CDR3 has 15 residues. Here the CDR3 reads CASGIGTSGGLEQFF.